What follows describes a single T cell receptor beta chain. V gave up 4 bases and J gave up 3 bases, with 12 bases separating them. The V gene's germline CDR1 is LGHNA and CDR2 YSLEER. The CDR3 runs to 15 residues. The sample is drawn from a study of T cells after yellow fever vaccination. Via MiXCR, TCRdb re-called the 5' RACE reads, giving one row per CDR3 protein. The table records over 250,000 distinct CDR3 sequences, over 4% of them present only once. The chain joins TRBV4-3 to TRBJ1-4; D remains ambiguous. This sequence originates from a man younger than 30 who received the YFV17D yellow fever vaccine. The sequencing here drew on PBMCs, taken 5 days after the yellow fever booster vaccination. CDR3: CASSLTEAANEKLFF. In DNA form, the CDR3 reads TGCGCCAGCAGCCTGACGGAGGCAGCTAATGAAAAACTGTTTTTT.